This T cell receptor (beta chain) originates from a study of beta chain features in type 1 diabetes (dated by TCRdb to about 2018). Describing the broader study: Mean age, gender distribution, total cell number and subset yield did not differ between patients and healthy donors. A total of 107,917,701 sorted cells were examined across all samples, and RNA yield correlated strongly with the number of cells per subset. In the study, recently diagnosed type 1 diabetes patients and matched healthy donors were compared on the TCRB repertoires of their sorted circulating CD4+ T cell subsets. Regulatory and stem cell-like memory subsets were obtained from only 8 patients and roughly eight healthy donors, while naive and central memory subsets were obtained from all 30 or so donors. On the study overall, not on this receptor specifically: Patients with type 1 diabetes made fewer insertions and deleted more nucleotides at VDJ recombination sites, implying thymic rearrangement abnormalities. Only small numbers of individuals were included in the HLA sub-analyses, which left unresolved whether HLA type had any influence on TCRB rearrangement. Shorter templates might be favored by PCR, yet because patient and control samples were amplified and corrected together, any such skew would affect both groups equally. Sequencing cDNA rather than genomic DNA could over-represent highly expressing activated cells, although activation and CD3 levels did not differ between groups. Naive, central memory and regulatory TCRB repertoires appeared to be more similar among patients than among healthy donors. Type 1 diabetes patients showed a moderate but significant shortening of TCRB CDR3 length in all four CD4+ subsets.

The High Capacity cDNA Reverse Transcription Kit was used to reverse transcribe all of the isolated RNA, meaning that expressed TCRB transcripts were what got sequenced. Deep immunoSEQ sequencing was applied to naive, central memory and regulatory T cell samples, giving an average of roughly 3.5 million total reads per sample. After sorted cells were lysed in RLT buffer, RNA was extracted with DNase-treated RNeasy Micro or Mini kits, with the choice depending on cell number. To prevent cross-contamination, each cell subset was processed individually, whereas patient and healthy donor samples were processed jointly. Using the immunoSEQ multiplex PCR, TCRB sequences were amplified from cDNA into 87-bp fragments spanning the CDR3 region. The amplicons were sequenced using the Illumina HiSeq platform. The paper's processing steps were these. Synthetic template baselines were used to correct PCR bias computationally, reads within Hamming distance 2 were collapsed together, and singletons that could not be merged were discarded. Reads were aligned to IMGT to assign V, D and J genes, CDR3 length, and insertions or deletions at six rearrangement sites. Within each subset, clonotype counts were normalized to sorted cell number, after which true diversity and Gini coefficients were computed with the tcR R package. The overlap coefficient, calculated on TCRB nucleotide sequences, was used to quantify repertoire sharing. Out-of-frame TCRB sequences from naive cells were analyzed to stand in for the pre-selection repertoire. The immuneACCESS repertoire file appears here via TCRdb, limited to in-frame rearrangements. These files lack a portion of the clones; in checked studies, under half of the deficit traces to unresolved V genes, and the cause of the others is not known. V and J calls and clone size are those listed in that table; D and trimming were worked out from the DNA. The sample table records approximately 250,000 clones; 16% of these occur just once. The ten largest account for approximately 0.086% of the sample.

V is cut back by 5 bases and J by 4 bases, with 11 bases in the junction unmatched. The CDR3 runs 15 amino acids, cysteine and phenylalanine included. Only CDR3 DNA remains: 45 bases, in frame from the first base. The germline V gene encodes CDR1 GTSNPN and CDR2 SVGIG (reference sequence). About this clone itself: This receptor's antigen is unknown. Base quality data are lacking; no much larger clone is found one base away.

Each donor gave one peripheral blood draw, roughly 110 mL on average, collected into heparinised tubes. Naive, central memory, regulatory and stem cell-like memory CD4+ T cells were sorted on a BD FACSAria II using a panel including CD45RO, CCR7, CD25, CD127, CD95 and CD27. All sorted populations exceeded 98% purity. PBMCs were separated immediately by Lymphoprep density gradient centrifugation and were stained directly, without being cultured. So that batch effects would be minimized, each experiment stained and sorted samples in pairs, pairing one healthy donor with one patient. The chain links TRBV30 with TRBJ2-3; TRBD2 lines up with 8 middle nucleotides. Source material: naive CD4+ T cells from blood. The sample's cell subset or site label is to be understood as: true naive CD4+ T cells. The receptor was isolated from a man aged 25 to 40 with type 1 diabetes. The CDR3 sequence is CAWAAGGAMPDTQYF. The sequenced DNA is TGTGCCTGGGCCGCCGGGGGGGCTATGCCAGATACGCAGTATTTT.